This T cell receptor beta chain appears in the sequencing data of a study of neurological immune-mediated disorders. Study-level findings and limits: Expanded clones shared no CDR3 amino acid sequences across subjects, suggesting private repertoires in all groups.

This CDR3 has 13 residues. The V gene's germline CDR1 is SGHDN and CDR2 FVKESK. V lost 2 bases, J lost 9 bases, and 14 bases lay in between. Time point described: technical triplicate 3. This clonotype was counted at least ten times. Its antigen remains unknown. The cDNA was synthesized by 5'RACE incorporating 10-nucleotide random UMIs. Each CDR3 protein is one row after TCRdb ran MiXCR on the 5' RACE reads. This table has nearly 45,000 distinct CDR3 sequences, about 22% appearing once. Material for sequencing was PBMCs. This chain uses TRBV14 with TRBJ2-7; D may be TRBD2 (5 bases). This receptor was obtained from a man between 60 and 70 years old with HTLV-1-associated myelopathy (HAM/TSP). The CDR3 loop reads CASSQSGSGVQYF. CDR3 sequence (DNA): TGTGCCAGCAGCCAATCCGGGTCCGGGGTGCAGTACTTC.